The rows below give T cell receptor beta chains drawn from one sample of a study of human T cells and chemical hapten exposure. TCRdb re-analysed the RACE reads in MiXCR, keeping a single row per CDR3 protein. The repertoire holds 150,000 to 200,000 distinct CDR3 sequences, with 30% as singletons. Specimen: whole blood, collected in connection with sensitization to the hapten diphenylcyclopropenone (DPC). Receptors originate from a woman in her twenties or thirties with alopecia areata. Some clones in this sample may be carry-over from other donors' samples. Each CDR3 is given with its conserved first and last residue. A D gene is named only where the DNA matches it firmly. Clone size is shown for a subset of rows, as once, few, many or a class of expanded clone.

NA | TRBJ1-6 | NA | TRBV5-1 | TGCGCCAGCAGCTTGACGGAGAATGGTTCACCCCTCCACTTT | CASSLTENGSPLHF
NA | TRBJ2-1 | NA | TRBV10-3 | TGTGCCATCAGTCTGGGCGGGTGGGATGAGCAGTTCTTC | CAISLGGWDEQFF
few | TRBJ2-3 | NA | TRBV28 | TGTGCCAGCAGTTTACCCCCCTCCGATACGCAGTATTTT | CASSLPPSDTQYF
few | TRBJ1-5 | NA | TRBV28 | TGTGCCAGCAGTTCCCGGGTCGTAAATCAGCCCCAGCATTTT | CASSSRVVNQPQHF
few | TRBJ2-1 | NA | TRBV12-3/TRBV12-4 | TGTGCCAGCAGTTTGGACACCAATGAGCAGTTCTTC | CASSLDTNEQFF
many | TRBJ1-1 | NA | TRBV12-3/TRBV12-4 | TGTGCCAGCAGTTTCGGGACTGAAGCTTTCTTT | CASSFGTEAFF
few | TRBJ2-1 | NA | TRBV20-1 | TGCAGTGCAAAAGCCGCGGGACAGCCTTACAATGAGCAGTTCTTC | CSAKAAGQPYNEQFF
NA | TRBJ2-1 | NA | TRBV11-2 | TGTGCCAGCAGCTTATTGGGTCGATACAATGAGCAGTTCTTC | CASSLLGRYNEQFF
once | TRBJ1-5 | NA | TRBV18 | TGTGCCAGCTCACGCGACATTGGCAATCAGCCCCAGCATTTT | CASSRDIGNQPQHF
NA | TRBJ2-5 | NA | TRBV29-1 | TGCAGCGTTGGTTTCGGGGATCGGACCCAGTACTTC | CSVGFGDRTQYF
NA | TRBJ2-2 | TRBD1 | TRBV6-6 | TGTGCCAGCAGCTGGGACAGCACCGGGGAGCTGTTTTTT | CASSWDSTGELFF